Listed below are T cell receptor beta chains from one sample, sequenced in a study of T cell changes during pregnancy in multiple sclerosis. Sequencing was performed with immunoSEQ multiplex PCR; in TCRdb, only in-frame clones are kept and a portion is missing. The table has approximately 50,000 clones, around 90% seen once. The sample here was CD4+ T cells from peripheral blood mononuclear cells, taken after pregnancy. The receptors come from a female donor with multiple sclerosis, enrolled in a pregnancy study. Both conserved end residues are part of each CDR3. A D gene is named only where the DNA matches it firmly. A row's size may be missing; if present it is once, few, many or a size class.

size	V	D	J	DNA	CDR3
-	TRBV7-8	TRBD2	TRBJ2-2	TGTGCCAGCAGCTTAGCACTAGCGGGAGGAGTAGGGGCCGGGGAGCTGTTTTTT	CASSLALAGGVGAGELFF
-	TRBV2	-	TRBJ1-1	TGTGCCAGCAGTCCATCAACTGAAGCTTTCTTT	CASSPSTEAFF
-	TRBV7-9	TRBD2	TRBJ2-3	TGTGCCAGCAGCTTATTACTAGCGGGAAACACAGATACGCAGTATTTT	CASSLLLAGNTDTQYF
once	TRBV30	TRBD2	TRBJ2-5	TGTGCCTGCACGGGACTAGAGCAAGAGACCCAGTACTTC	CACTGLEQETQYF
few	TRBV30	-	TRBJ1-5	TGTGCCTGGAGTACCAGGGAGGGACAGCCCCAGCATTTT	CAWSTREGQPQHF
-	TRBV5-1	TRBD1	TRBJ1-1	TGCGCCAGCAGCCTGGGGGGGACAGGGCGGACTGAAGCTTTCTTT	CASSLGGTGRTEAFF
-	TRBV21-1	-	TRBJ2-3	TGTGCCAGCGTACCGGGACTAGCGAACTCCCCTGGGGATACGCAGTATTTT	CASVPGLANSPGDTQYF
-	TRBV18	TRBD1	TRBJ2-7	TGTGCCAGCTCACGGGGGACAGAAACCTACGAGCAGTACTTC	CASSRGTETYEQYF
-	TRBV28	TRBD2	TRBJ2-3	TGTGCCAGCAGTTTAGCGGGGGGGACCTACGATACCACAGATACGCAGTATTTT	CASSLAGGTYDTTDTQYF
-	TRBV7-9	-	TRBJ2-7	TGTGCCAGCAGCTTCCGGGGAAGCTACGAGCAGTACTTC	CASSFRGSYEQYF
-	TRBV6-5	TRBD2	TRBJ2-1	TGTGCCAGCAGTTACTACCCAGCGGGAGGTTCGGGTGAGCAGTTCTTC	CASSYYPAGGSGEQFF
once	TRBV25-1	-	TRBJ2-5	TGTGCCAGCAGTGTTCGGGACACACGCTTCAGTCTCCAAGAGACCCAGTACTTC	CASSVRDTRFSLQETQYF
-	TRBV20-1	-	TRBJ1-4	TGCAGTGCTACAGTTAATGAAAAACTGTTTTTT	CSATVNEKLFF
-	TRBV29-1	-	TRBJ1-1	TGCAGCGCGATCAGGGGTATGAACACTGAAGCTTTCTTT	CSAIRGMNTEAFF
few	TRBV10-3	TRBD1	TRBJ1-4	TGTGCCATCAGTAAGGACAGGGCGGGTGAAAAACTGTTTTTT	CAISKDRAGEKLFF
few	TRBV6-5	-	TRBJ2-1	TGTGCGTCCAACGTCGGGGGAACTTCGAGTGAGCAGTTCTTC	CASNVGGTSSEQFF
-	TRBV27	TRBD1	TRBJ1-1	TGTGCCAGCAGGACCGACAGGGTCCGGTACACTGAAGCTTTCTTT	CASRTDRVRYTEAFF
-	TRBV19	TRBD1	TRBJ2-7	TGTGCCAGTAGTACCCTTCAGCCAGGGGGTTCCTACGAGCAGTACTTC	CASSTLQPGGSYEQYF
-	TRBV18	-	TRBJ1-4	TGTGCCAGCTCACCGCGGGGGGGAGGCCCTCAAGAAAAACTGTTTTTT	CASSPRGGGPQEKLFF
once	TRBV19	TRBD1	TRBJ2-1	TGTGCCAGCAGACTCAGCGGGACAGGGGGCGCGTCCTACAATGAGCAGTTCTTC	CASRLSGTGGASYNEQFF
-	TRBV7-2	TRBD1	TRBJ1-1	TGTGCCAGCAGCTTAGGATGGGACAGGGGGCGTACTGAAGCTTTCTTT	CASSLGWDRGRTEAFF
-	TRBV28	-	TRBJ1-5	TGTGCCAGCAGTTTGCGTCTTGATCAGCCCCAGCATTTT	CASSLRLDQPQHF
once	TRBV5-8	-	TRBJ2-2	TGTGCCAGCAGCCCGAAGAGACGCCCTCCGGGCACCGGGGAGCTGTTTTTT	CASSPKRRPPGTGELFF
-	TRBV7-9	-	TRBJ2-1	TGTGCCAGCAGCGCACCGGAACGGGAGCCAGAGCAGTTCTTC	CASSAPEREPEQFF
-	TRBV6-5	TRBD1	TRBJ2-7	TGTGCCAGCAGAGACAGGGGGCCCTACGAGCAGTACTTC	CASRDRGPYEQYF
-	TRBV6-1	-	TRBJ2-7	TGTGCCAGCAGCTCCGGGACATATGCCTACGAGCAGTACTTC	CASSSGTYAYEQYF
-	TRBV30	TRBD1	TRBJ2-1	TGTGCCTGGAGCCCCCCAGGGGGTTTTGAGCAGTTCTTC	CAWSPPGGFEQFF
once	TRBV27	-	TRBJ2-7	TGTGCCAGCAGTTTCGCGGGGACAGTAGCGACCTACGAGCAGTACTTC	CASSFAGTVATYEQYF
-	TRBV6-6	-	TRBJ1-1	TGTGCCAGCAGCCCACGGGACATGAACACTGAAGCTTTCTTT	CASSPRDMNTEAFF
few	TRBV14	-	TRBJ2-2	TGTGCCAGCAGCCCCGGAGAGGGAAGATTGAGTACCGGGGAGCTGTTTTTT	CASSPGEGRLSTGELFF
-	TRBV9	TRBD2	TRBJ2-5	TGTGCCAGCAGCGTGGGGGGGACGGAGACCCAGTACTTC	CASSVGGTETQYF
-	TRBV5-1	-	TRBJ1-1	TGCGCCAGCAGCTTAAGTGGGGCGAACACTGAAGCTTTCTTT	CASSLSGANTEAFF
-	TRBV10-2	TRBD2	TRBJ2-7	TGCGCCAGCAGCCGGGAGGGCTACGAGCAGTACTTC	CASSREGYEQYF
-	TRBV7-9	TRBD1	TRBJ2-4	TGTGCCAGCAGCTTAACAGGGGCGAACATTCAGTACTTC	CASSLTGANIQYF
-	TRBV6-5	-	TRBJ1-2	TGTGCCAGCAGTTACACCGCGGGTCTCGCCCCCGATGGCTACACCTTC	CASSYTAGLAPDGYTF
-	TRBV4-2	TRBD2	TRBJ2-3	TGTGCCAGCAGCCAAGAGAGGGGAAGCGGGAGCCGCACAGATACGCAGTATTTT	CASSQERGSGSRTDTQYF
-	TRBV30	TRBD2	TRBJ2-5	TGTGCCTGGAGGCTAGCGGGTTTAATCCAAGAGACCCAGTACTTC	CAWRLAGLIQETQYF